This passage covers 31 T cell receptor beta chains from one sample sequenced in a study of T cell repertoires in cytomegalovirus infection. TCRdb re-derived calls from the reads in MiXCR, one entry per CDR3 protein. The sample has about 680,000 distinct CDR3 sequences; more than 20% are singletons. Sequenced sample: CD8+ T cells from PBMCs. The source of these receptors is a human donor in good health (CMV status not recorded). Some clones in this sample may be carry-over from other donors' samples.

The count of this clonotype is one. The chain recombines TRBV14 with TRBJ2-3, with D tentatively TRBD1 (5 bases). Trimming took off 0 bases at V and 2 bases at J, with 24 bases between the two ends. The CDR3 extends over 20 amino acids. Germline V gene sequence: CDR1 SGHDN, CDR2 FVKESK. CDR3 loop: CASSQEWGLLAPRNTDTQYF. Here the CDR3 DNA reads TGTGCCAGCAGCCAAGAATGGGGCCTCCTGGCCCCGAGGAACACAGATACGCAGTATTTT.

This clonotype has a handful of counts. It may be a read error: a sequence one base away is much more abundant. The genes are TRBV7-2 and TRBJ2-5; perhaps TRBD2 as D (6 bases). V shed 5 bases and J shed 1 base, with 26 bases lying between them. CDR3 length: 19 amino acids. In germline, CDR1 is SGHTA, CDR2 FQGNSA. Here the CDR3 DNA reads TGTGCCAGCAGCATATCGGGGGACTCCCCCTTGGGTCTCCAAGAGACCCAGTACTTC. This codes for CASSISGDSPLGLQETQYF.

The CDR3 protein is CASSRGRGRYWMNYGYTF. The CDR3 bases are TGTGCCAGCAGTCGAGGGAGGGGGCGATACTGGATGAACTATGGCTACACCTTC. The chain recombines TRBV6-6 with TRBJ1-2, with TRBD1 matching over 7 bases. The ends lost 5 bases at V and 2 bases at J; junction bases unmatched: 17. Germline assignment: CDR1 MNHNY and CDR2 SVGAGI (reference sequence). The CDR3 length is 18 residues.

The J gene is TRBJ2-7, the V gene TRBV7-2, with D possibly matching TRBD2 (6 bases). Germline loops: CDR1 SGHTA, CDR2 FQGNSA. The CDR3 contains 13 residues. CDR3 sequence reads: CASSLGAGYKQYV. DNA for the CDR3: TGTGCCAGCAGCTTAGGAGCGGGCTACAAGCAGTACGTC.

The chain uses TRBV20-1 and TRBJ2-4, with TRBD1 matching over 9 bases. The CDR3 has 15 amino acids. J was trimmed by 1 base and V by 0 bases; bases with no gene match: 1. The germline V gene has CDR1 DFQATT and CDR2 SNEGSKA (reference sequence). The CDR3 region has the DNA TGCAGTGCTAGAGAGGACAGGGGCGCCAAAAACATTCAGTACTTC. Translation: CSAREDRGAKNIQYF.

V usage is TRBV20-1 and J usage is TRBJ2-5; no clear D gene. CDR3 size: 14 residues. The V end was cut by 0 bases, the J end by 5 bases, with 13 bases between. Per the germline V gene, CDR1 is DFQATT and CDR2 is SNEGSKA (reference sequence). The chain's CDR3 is CSARDYDGTETQYF. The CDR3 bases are TGCAGTGCTAGAGATTACGACGGTACCGAGACCCAGTACTTC.

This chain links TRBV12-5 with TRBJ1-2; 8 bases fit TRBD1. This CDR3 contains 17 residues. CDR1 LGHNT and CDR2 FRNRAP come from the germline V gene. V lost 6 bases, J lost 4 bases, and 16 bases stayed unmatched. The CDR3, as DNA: TGTGCTAGTGGCCCATGGCAGGGGGCCGGGGGTCTCTATGGCTACACCTTC. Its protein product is CASGPWQGAGGLYGYTF.

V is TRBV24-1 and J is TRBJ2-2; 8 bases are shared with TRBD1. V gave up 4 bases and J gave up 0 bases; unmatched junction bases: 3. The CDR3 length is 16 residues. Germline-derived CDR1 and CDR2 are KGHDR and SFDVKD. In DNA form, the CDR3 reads TGTGCCACCAGTGAGAGACAGGGGACGAACACCGGGGAGCTGTTTTTT. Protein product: CATSERQGTNTGELFF.

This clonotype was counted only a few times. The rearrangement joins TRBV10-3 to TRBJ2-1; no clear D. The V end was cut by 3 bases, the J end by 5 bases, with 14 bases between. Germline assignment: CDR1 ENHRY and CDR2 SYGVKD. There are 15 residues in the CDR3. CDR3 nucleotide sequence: TGTGCCATCAGTGAACCAGAGACTTTAGACAATGAGCAGTTCTTC. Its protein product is CAISEPETLDNEQFF.

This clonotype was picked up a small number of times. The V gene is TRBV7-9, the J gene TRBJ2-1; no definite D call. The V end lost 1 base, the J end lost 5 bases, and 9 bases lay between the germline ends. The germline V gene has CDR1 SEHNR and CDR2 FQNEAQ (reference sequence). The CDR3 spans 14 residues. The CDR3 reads CASSLEGSDNEQFF. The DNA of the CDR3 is TGTGCCAGCAGCTTAGAAGGCTCAGACAATGAGCAGTTCTTC.

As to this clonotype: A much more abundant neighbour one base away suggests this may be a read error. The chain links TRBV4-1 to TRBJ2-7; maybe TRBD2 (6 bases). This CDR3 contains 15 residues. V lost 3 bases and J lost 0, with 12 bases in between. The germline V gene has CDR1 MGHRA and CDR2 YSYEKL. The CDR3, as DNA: TGCGCCAGCAGCCATCGGGACGGGGGCTCCTACGAGCAGTACTTC. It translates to CASSHRDGGSYEQYF.

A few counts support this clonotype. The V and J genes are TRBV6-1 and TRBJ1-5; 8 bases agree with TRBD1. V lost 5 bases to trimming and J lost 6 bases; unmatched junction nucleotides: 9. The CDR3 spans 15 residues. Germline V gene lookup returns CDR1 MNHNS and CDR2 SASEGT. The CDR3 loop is CASSYKKQGVQPQHF. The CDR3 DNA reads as TGTGCCAGCAGTTACAAGAAACAGGGGGTTCAGCCCCAGCATTTT.

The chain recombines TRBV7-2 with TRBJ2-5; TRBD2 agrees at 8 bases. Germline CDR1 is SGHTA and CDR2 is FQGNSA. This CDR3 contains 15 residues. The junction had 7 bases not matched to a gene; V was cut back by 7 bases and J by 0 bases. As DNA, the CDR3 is TGTGCCAGCATCGGGACTAGATCAGACCAAGAGACCCAGTACTTC. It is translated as CASIGTRSDQETQYF.

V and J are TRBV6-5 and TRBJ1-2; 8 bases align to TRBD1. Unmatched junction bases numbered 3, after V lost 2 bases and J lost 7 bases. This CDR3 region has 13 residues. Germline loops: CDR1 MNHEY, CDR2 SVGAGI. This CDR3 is CASSYPTGAGYTF. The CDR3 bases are TGTGCCAGCAGTTACCCGACAGGGGCTGGCTACACCTTC.

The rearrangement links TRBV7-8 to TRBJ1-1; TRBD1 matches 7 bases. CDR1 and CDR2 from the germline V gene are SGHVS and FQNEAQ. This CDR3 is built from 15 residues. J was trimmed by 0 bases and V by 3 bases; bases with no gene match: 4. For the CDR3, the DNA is TGTGCCAGCAGCTTGACGACAGGGATGAACACTGAAGCTTTCTTT. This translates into CASSLTTGMNTEAFF.

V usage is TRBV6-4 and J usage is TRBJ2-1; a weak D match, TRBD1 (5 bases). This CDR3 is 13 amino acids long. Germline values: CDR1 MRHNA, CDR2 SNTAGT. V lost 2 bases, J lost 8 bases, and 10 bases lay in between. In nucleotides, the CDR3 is TGTGCCAGCAGTGACGGTCAGGGCGATGAGCAGTTCTTC. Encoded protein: CASSDGQGDEQFF.

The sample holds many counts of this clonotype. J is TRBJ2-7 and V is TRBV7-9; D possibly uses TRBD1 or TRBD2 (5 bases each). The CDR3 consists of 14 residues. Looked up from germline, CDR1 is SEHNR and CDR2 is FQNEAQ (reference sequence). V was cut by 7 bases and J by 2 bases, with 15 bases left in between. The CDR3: CASTSGQQPYEQYF. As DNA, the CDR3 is TGTGCCAGCACTTCGGGGCAGCAACCCTACGAGCAGTACTTC.

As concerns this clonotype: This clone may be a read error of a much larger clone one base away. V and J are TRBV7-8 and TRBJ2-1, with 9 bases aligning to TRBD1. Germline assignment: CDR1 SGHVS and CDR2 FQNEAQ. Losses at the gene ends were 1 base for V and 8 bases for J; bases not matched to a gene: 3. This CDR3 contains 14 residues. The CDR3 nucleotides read TGTGCCAGCAGCTTAGGGACAGGGGATGATGAGCAGTTCTTC. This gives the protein CASSLGTGDDEQFF.

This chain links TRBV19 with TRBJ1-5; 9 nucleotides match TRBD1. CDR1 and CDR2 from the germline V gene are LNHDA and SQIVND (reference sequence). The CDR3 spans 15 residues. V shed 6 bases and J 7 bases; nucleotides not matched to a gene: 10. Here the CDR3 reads CASSALRTGEQPQHF. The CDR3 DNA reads TGTGCCAGTAGCGCCTTGCGGACAGGGGAACAGCCCCAGCATTTT.

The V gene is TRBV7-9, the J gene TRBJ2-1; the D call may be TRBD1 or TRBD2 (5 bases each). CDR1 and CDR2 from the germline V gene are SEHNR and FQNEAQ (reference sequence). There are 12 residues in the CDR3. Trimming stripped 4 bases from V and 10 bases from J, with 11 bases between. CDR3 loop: CASSSIRDEQFF. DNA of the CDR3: TGTGCCAGCAGCTCGATTAGGGACGAGCAGTTCTTC.

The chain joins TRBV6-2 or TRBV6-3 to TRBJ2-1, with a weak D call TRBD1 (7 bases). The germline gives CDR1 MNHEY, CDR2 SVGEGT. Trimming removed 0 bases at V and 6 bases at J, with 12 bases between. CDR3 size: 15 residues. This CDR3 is CASSYSRGARNEQFF. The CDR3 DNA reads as TGTGCCAGCAGTTACTCCAGGGGGGCCCGCAATGAGCAGTTCTTC.

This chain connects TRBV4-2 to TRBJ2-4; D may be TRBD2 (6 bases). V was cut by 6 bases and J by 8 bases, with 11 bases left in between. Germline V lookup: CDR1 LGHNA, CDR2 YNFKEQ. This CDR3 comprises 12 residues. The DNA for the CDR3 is TGTGCCAGCAGTCCCGGGAGTGACATTCAGTACTTC. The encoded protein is CASSPGSDIQYF.

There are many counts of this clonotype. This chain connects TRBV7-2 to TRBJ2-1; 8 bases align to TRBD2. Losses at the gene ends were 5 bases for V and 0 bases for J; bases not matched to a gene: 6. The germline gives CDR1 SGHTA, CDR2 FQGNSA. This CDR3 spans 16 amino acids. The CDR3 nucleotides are TGTGCCAGCAGCCACGGGGGGGACGACTCCTACAATGAGCAGTTCTTC. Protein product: CASSHGGDDSYNEQFF.

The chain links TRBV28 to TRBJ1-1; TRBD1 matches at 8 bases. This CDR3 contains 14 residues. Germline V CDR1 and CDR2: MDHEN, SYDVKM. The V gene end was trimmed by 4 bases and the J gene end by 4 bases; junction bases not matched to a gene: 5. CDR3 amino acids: CASSYRGGSTEAFF. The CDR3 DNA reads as TGTGCCAGCAGTTACAGGGGGGGTAGCACTGAAGCTTTCTTT.

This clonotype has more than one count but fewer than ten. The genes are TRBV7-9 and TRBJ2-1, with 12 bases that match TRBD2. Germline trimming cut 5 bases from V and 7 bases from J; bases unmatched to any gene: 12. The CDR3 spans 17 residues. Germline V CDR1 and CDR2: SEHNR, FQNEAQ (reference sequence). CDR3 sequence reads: CASSMTSGGPSQNEQFF. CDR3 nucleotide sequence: TGTGCCAGCAGCATGACTAGCGGGGGCCCGTCTCAGAATGAGCAGTTCTTC.

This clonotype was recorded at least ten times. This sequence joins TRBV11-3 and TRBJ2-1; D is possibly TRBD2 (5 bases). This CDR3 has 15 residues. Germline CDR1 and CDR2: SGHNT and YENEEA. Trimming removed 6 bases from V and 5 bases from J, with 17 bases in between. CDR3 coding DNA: TGTGCCAGCAGTTCGAGCGGAACCGGACACAATGAGCAGTTCTTC. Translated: CASSSSGTGHNEQFF.

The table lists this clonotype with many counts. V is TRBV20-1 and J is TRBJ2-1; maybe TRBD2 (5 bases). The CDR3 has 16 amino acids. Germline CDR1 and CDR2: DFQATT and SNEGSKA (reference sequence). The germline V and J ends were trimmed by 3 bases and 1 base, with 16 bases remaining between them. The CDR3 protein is CSASSPGIGSYNEQFF. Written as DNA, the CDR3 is TGCAGTGCTAGTTCCCCCGGGATCGGGTCCTACAATGAGCAGTTCTTC.

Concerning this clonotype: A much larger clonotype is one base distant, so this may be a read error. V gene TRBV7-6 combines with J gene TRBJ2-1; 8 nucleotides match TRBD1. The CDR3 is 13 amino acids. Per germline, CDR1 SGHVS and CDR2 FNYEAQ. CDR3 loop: CVSSSRQGNEQFF. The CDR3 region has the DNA TGTGTCAGCAGCTCAAGACAGGGGAATGAGCAGTTCTTC.

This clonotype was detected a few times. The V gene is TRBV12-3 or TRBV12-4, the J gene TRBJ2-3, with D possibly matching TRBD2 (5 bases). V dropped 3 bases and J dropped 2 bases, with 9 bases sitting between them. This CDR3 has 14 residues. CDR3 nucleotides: TGTGCCAGCAGTTTGGGGAGCCTCACAGATACGCAGTATTTT. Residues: CASSLGSLTDTQYF.

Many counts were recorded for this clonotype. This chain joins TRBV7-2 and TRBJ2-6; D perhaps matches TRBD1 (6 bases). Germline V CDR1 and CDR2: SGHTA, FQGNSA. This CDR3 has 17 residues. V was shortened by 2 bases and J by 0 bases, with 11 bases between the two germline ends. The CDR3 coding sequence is TGTGCCAGCAGCTTAAACAGGGTTTCCTCTGGGGCCAACGTCCTGACTTTC. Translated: CASSLNRVSSGANVLTF.

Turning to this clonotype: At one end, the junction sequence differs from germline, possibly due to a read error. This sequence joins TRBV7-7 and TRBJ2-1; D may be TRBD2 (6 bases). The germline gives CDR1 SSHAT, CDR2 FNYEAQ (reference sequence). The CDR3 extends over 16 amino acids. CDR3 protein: CASSLAFGSSYNEQFF. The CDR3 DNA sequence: TGTGCTAGCAGCTTGGCCTTCGGGAGCTCCTACAATGAGCAGTTCTTC.